This TCR beta chain emerged from a study of blood T cells in healthy people across ages. Study background: In model experiments, template switching was able to capture about one barcoded beta molecule for every two T cells that were present.

Researchers report isolating at least 6 million PBMCs per sample. Total RNA, at least 6 micrograms per sample, came from PBMCs. The CDR3 totals 13 residues. Per germline, CDR1 SNHLY and CDR2 FYNNEI. The trim removed 6 bases at V and 9 bases at J, leaving 8 bases unmatched. This clonotype was found a few times. A second PCR of about 6 to 11 cycles used a sample-barcoded 5' primer and a J-beta primer mix. Each CDR3 protein gets one entry after TCRdb re-called the 5' RACE reads with MiXCR. The sample contains about 700,000 distinct CDR3 sequences, approximately 29% of which appear only once. The sample comprised blood. The chain has TRBV2 and TRBJ2-1; 7 bases are a match to TRBD2. The sequence came from a woman older than 75 in good health. This CDR3 reads CASSGTSDGEQFF. The CDR3 DNA reads as TGTGCCAGCAGCGGCACTAGCGACGGTGAGCAGTTCTTC.